The rows below give T cell receptor beta chains drawn from one sample of a study of blood T cell repertoires in COVID-19. TCRdb keeps only in-frame clones here, not all; method: immunoSEQ multiplex PCR. The profile covers tens of thousands of clones, with 81% appearing a single time and around 25% taken by the ten largest. Sequences were obtained from peripheral blood. The receptors derive from a man of 80 years or more with active or convalescent COVID-19. Each CDR3 is given with its conserved first and last residue. D genes are given only for firm matches. Size is stated for part of the rows, as once, few or many counts, or as a class when the clone is expanded.

j_call,clone_size,v_call,d_call,cdr3_nt,cdr3_aa
TRBJ2-3,.,TRBV7-2,TRBD2,TGTGCCAGCAGCTTCGGGGGGGCCGGCACAGATACGCAGTATTTT,CASSFGGAGTDTQYF
TRBJ1-2,.,TRBV7-9,TRBD1,TGTGCCAGCAGCCTGACAGGGGGCTATGGCTACACCTTC,CASSLTGGYGYTF
TRBJ1-2,.,TRBV7-3,TRBD1,TGTGCCAGCAGCTCGGGACAGGGGAGGGCTGGCTACACCTTC,CASSSGQGRAGYTF
TRBJ1-1,.,TRBV5-5,.,TGTGCCCCAGGCGGGGTTCAGCCTGTGAACACTGAAGCTTTCTTT,CAPGGVQPVNTEAFF
TRBJ2-3,.,TRBV7-6,TRBD2,TGTGCCAGCAGCTCGCCTAGCGGGGGGGCCTCAGATACGCAGTATTTT,CASSSPSGGASDTQYF
TRBJ1-1,.,TRBV7-2,TRBD1,TGTGCCAGCAGCCCTCGACAGGGGATTTGGGACACTGAAGCTTTCTTT,CASSPRQGIWDTEAFF
TRBJ1-1,few,TRBV18,.,TGTGCCAGCTCACCCCCTGTTAGGGGTACGGAGAACACTGAAGCTTTCTTT,CASSPPVRGTENTEAFF
TRBJ1-2,.,TRBV2,.,TGTGCCAGCAGTGATAGCGAGAGGGGCTACACCTTC,CASSDSERGYTF
TRBJ2-2,.,TRBV19,.,TGTGCCAGTAGGGACAGCGCAACGAACACCGGGGAGCTGTTTTTT,CASRDSATNTGELFF
TRBJ2-7,.,TRBV5-1,TRBD2,TGCGCCAGCAAGGGAACTAGCGGGGGCTACGAGCAGTACTTC,CASKGTSGGYEQYF
TRBJ2-1,once,TRBV19,TRBD2,TGTGCCAGTAGGGACTCCGGACTAGAAGGTGAGCAGTTCTTC,CASRDSGLEGEQFF
TRBJ2-7,.,TRBV6-2/TRBV6-3,TRBD1,TGTGCCAGCAGTTACTCGGGACAGGGGGCCTACGAGCAGTACTTC,CASSYSGQGAYEQYF
TRBJ1-2,.,TRBV15,.,TGTGCCACCAGCAGAGAGAAGGGGGTCGGCTACACCTTC,CATSREKGVGYTF
TRBJ1-6,.,TRBV20-1,.,TGCAGTGCTAGTACCGTACAGGAGAGCTCCTATAATTCACCCCTCCACTTT,CSASTVQESSYNSPLHF
TRBJ2-2,.,TRBV7-9,TRBD2,TGTGCCAGCAGCTCCAGACTAGCGGGGGGTCCGAACACCGGGGAGCTGTTTTTT,CASSSRLAGGPNTGELFF
TRBJ2-7,.,TRBV11-2,TRBD1,TGTGCCAGCAGCTTCAGACAGGGAATAAACGAGCAGTACTTC,CASSFRQGINEQYF
TRBJ1-2,once,TRBV9,TRBD1,TGTGCCAGCAGCCCATGGGACAGGTACTATGGCTACACCTTC,CASSPWDRYYGYTF
TRBJ2-1,.,TRBV19,TRBD2,TGTGCCAGTAGTATTCTCCTAGCGGGGGGTCCCTACAATGAGCAGTTCTTC,CASSILLAGGPYNEQFF
TRBJ2-5,.,TRBV5-8,.,TGTGCCAGCAGCCCCGCGGTAGGGGGCGGGAAGACCCAGTACTTC,CASSPAVGGGKTQYF
TRBJ2-1,.,TRBV6-4,.,TGTGCCAGCAGCTCCAACCCGAACTCCAATGAGCAGTTCTTC,CASSSNPNSNEQFF
TRBJ1-5,few,TRBV3-1/TRBV3-2,.,TGTGCCAGCAGCCAAGCTATCGCGGGTGATCAGCCCCAGCATTTT,CASSQAIAGDQPQHF
TRBJ1-2,.,TRBV11-2,TRBD1,TGTGCCAGCAGACCTAGACGGGACAGACCTTATGGCTACACCTTC,CASRPRRDRPYGYTF
TRBJ2-7,.,TRBV5-5,TRBD1,TGTGCCACCTCGGACAGGGACTACGAGCAGTACTTC,CATSDRDYEQYF
TRBJ2-4,.,TRBV12-1,.,TGTGCCAGCAGCAGGGCAGGGGACGGGCCCTTCGCCAAAAACATTCAGTACTTC,CASSRAGDGPFAKNIQYF